This TCR beta chain was profiled in a study of blood T cell repertoires in COVID-19. Study details: Samples representing acute and convalescent COVID-19 were sourced from the United States, Italy and Spain. Sample material is recorded as cDNA or gDNA derived from T cells, B-cell-depleted T cells, or PBMCs.

V was pared by 4 bases and J by 3 bases, with 7 bases of the junction left unmatched. CDR3 size: 15 residues. Germline CDR1 and CDR2: SGHRS and YFSETQ. Per the original methods: Amplification of reference gene primers was used by the study to estimate nucleated cell counts. Sequencing used immunoSEQ multiplex PCR; TCRdb keeps in-frame clones, though not all of them. Clone size and V and J calls were adopted from that table, with D and trimming inferred from the DNA. The table lists 150,000 or so clones, roughly 90% of them singletons. Sequencing was done on a sample of peripheral blood. The V and J genes are TRBV5-1 and TRBJ1-5; TRBD1 matches at 7 bases. The sequence came from a man in his fifties or sixties with active or convalescent COVID-19. The CDR3 sequence: CASSQTGDNNQPQHF. CDR3 DNA sequence: TGCGCCAGCAGCCAAACAGGGGACAACAATCAGCCCCAGCATTTT. Together with reference TRBV5-1 and TRBJ1-5, the CDR3 gives the full variable domain: KAGVTQTPRYLIKTRGQQVTLSCSPISGHRSVSWYQQTPGQGLQFLFEYFSETQRNKGNFPGRFSGRQFSNSRSEMNVSTLELGDSALYLCASSQTGDNNQPQHFGDGTRLSIL.